This entry features one T cell receptor beta chain sequence. Its target is unknown. Clones were read by immunoSEQ multiplex PCR, and TCRdb kept only the in-frame ones, dropping some. The sample yields about 100,000 clones, 70% to 90% seen once. With 3 bases removed from V and 7 bases from J, the gap between germline ends came to 7 bases. The germline V gene encodes CDR1 DFQATT and CDR2 SNEGSKA (reference sequence). CDR3 length: 12 amino acids. This specimen belongs to a study of T cell responses to AZD1222 COVID-19 vaccine. Whole-study findings and limits: At baseline, seropositivity was found in only a handful of AZD1222 recipients.

This sample comprised peripheral blood, obtained 28 days after the second AZD1222 dose. This receptor was identified in an adult who received the AZD1222 COVID-19 vaccine. V is TRBV20-1 and J is TRBJ1-6, with D uncertain. The CDR3 here is CSASYQNSPLHF. For the CDR3, the DNA is TGCAGTGCTAGTTACCAGAATTCACCCCTCCACTTT.